The 27 T cell receptor beta chains given below trace back to one sample, sequenced in a study of cytomegalovirus exposure and HLA in healthy donors. Generated by immunoSEQ multiplex PCR, the TCRdb table keeps only in-frame clones and is missing some. In the table there are approximately 110,000 clones, around 94% of which are singletons. The sequenced sample was PBMCs. Every receptor here comes from a woman aged 18-35 years in good health and CMV-seronegative.

V usage is TRBV10-3 and J usage is TRBJ1-1; weak D call: TRBD1 (5 bases). Germline V lookup: CDR1 ENHRY, CDR2 SYGVKD. Trimming took off 9 bases at V and 3 bases at J, with 8 bases between the two ends. This CDR3 is built from 11 residues. CDR3 region: CAIRGDTEAFF. CDR3 DNA: TGTGCCATACGGGGGGACACTGAAGCTTTCTTT.

V and J are TRBV11-1 and TRBJ2-1; 13 bases align to TRBD2. Germline CDR1 SGHAT, CDR2 FQDESV (reference sequence). J lost 0 bases, V lost 5 bases, and 1 base had no gene match. This CDR3 spans 16 amino acids. As DNA, the CDR3 is TGTGCCAGCAGCCGGACTAGCGGGAGCTCCTACAATGAGCAGTTCTTC. Its protein is CASSRTSGSSYNEQFF.

The genes are TRBV6-1 and TRBJ2-5, with 10 bases identical to TRBD2. Germline CDR1 and CDR2: MNHNS and SASEGT. Trimming cost V 8 bases and J 3 bases; bases outside gene matches: 9. There are 15 residues in the CDR3. The CDR3: CASLGGGLAEETQYF. For the CDR3, the DNA is TGTGCCAGCCTAGGGGGAGGACTAGCGGAAGAGACCCAGTACTTC.

This sequence joins TRBV19 and TRBJ2-7; D is perhaps TRBD2 (6 bases). V was pared by 5 bases and J by 0 bases, with 14 bases between. CDR3 size: 15 residues. The germline gives CDR1 LNHDA, CDR2 SQIVND (reference sequence). The DNA of the CDR3 is TGTGCCAGTAGTTCGGGAGCTTGGAGCTCCTACGAGCAGTACTTC. It translates to CASSSGAWSSYEQYF. Complete variable domain (other parts from reference TRBV19 and TRBJ2-7): DGGITQSPKYLFRKEGQNVTLSCEQNLNHDAMYWYRQDPGQGLRLIYYSQIVNDFQKGDIAEGYSVSREKKESFPLTVTSAQKNPTAFYLCASSSGAWSSYEQYFGPGTRLTVT.

J is TRBJ2-6 and V is TRBV5-1, with TRBD2 matching 8 bases. This CDR3 has 18 amino acids. Germline CDR1 SGHRS, CDR2 YFSETQ. The V segment lost 0 bases and the J segment 1 base; nucleotides outside the gene matches: 6. The CDR3 coding sequence is TGCGCCAGCAGCTTGGCGGGGGGGCAAGAATCTGGGGCCAACGTCCTGACTTTC. It yields the protein CASSLAGGQESGANVLTF.

The chain combines TRBV30 with TRBJ1-1; no clear D. Germline values: CDR1 GTSNPN, CDR2 SVGIG (reference sequence). The V and J ends lost 0 bases and 4 bases respectively, with 9 bases between them. This CDR3 is 13 amino acids long. The CDR3 DNA follows: TGTGCCTGGAGTGTCGAGGGAACCACTGAAGCTTTCTTT. This translates into CAWSVEGTTEAFF.

This clone was counted once. The chain has TRBV6-6 and TRBJ2-1; 8 bases match TRBD2. Germline values: CDR1 MNHNY, CDR2 SVGAGI (reference sequence). The trim removed 4 bases at V and 3 bases at J, leaving 5 bases unmatched. This CDR3 comprises 15 residues. This CDR3 is CASSLELAVYNEQFF. CDR3 coding DNA: TGTGCCAGCAGTTTGGAACTAGCGGTCTACAATGAGCAGTTCTTC.

The gene calls are TRBV4-2 and TRBJ2-7; TRBD1 is a possible D gene (6 bases). CDR1 is LGHNA, CDR2 YNFKEQ, per germline. V was trimmed by 0 bases and J by 2 bases, leaving 11 bases between them. The CDR3 sequence is 15 residues long. The CDR3 region is CASSQEQGRTYEQYF. CDR3 nucleotides: TGTGCCAGCAGCCAAGAACAGGGACGAACCTACGAGCAGTACTTC.

The chain's CDR3 is CASSQTVNEQFF. DNA of the CDR3: TGTGCCAGCAGCCAGACAGTAAATGAGCAGTTCTTC. This chain joins TRBV7-6 and TRBJ2-1; D is perhaps TRBD1 (5 bases). There are 12 residues in the CDR3. With 5 bases removed from V and 7 bases from J, the gap between germline ends came to 9 bases. Germline values: CDR1 SGHVS, CDR2 FNYEAQ. The full variable domain, rest sourced from reference TRBV7-6 and TRBJ2-1, is GAGVSQSPRYKVTKRGQDVALRCDPISGHVSLYWYRQALGQGPEFLTYFNYEAQQDKSGLPNDRFSAERPEGSISTLTIQRTEQRDSAMYRCASSQTVNEQFFGPGTRLTVL.

The V and J genes are TRBV18 and TRBJ2-3, with a possible D match to TRBD2 (6 bases). Deletions cut 3 bases from V and 0 bases from J, with 10 bases between. Germline CDR1 is KGHSH and CDR2 is LQKENI. The CDR3 loop spans 15 amino acids. CDR3 region: CASSPSGASTDTQYF. CDR3 nucleotides: TGTGCCAGCTCACCCTCGGGAGCTAGCACAGATACGCAGTATTTT.

The V and J genes are TRBV18 and TRBJ1-2; D may be TRBD1 (5 bases). Trimming shortened V by 0 bases and J by 5 bases, and 10 bases separated the two germline ends. The CDR3 runs to 14 residues. Germline values: CDR1 KGHSH, CDR2 LQKENI. The CDR3 sequence is CASSPPVTVYGYTF. CDR3 nucleotides: TGTGCCAGCTCACCACCGGTGACAGTATATGGCTACACCTTC.

This clone was seen once. This sequence joins TRBV18 and TRBJ2-7; 8 bases fit TRBD2. CDR1 is KGHSH, CDR2 LQKENI, per germline. J lost 3 bases, V lost 6 bases, and 7 bases had no gene match. The CDR3 spans 14 residues. Here the CDR3 reads CASSLMGLDYEQYF. In nucleotides, the CDR3 is TGTGCCAGCTCCCTAATGGGACTAGACTACGAGCAGTACTTC.

This chain joins TRBV28 and TRBJ1-3; D is uncertain. The V gene lost 2 bases and the J gene lost 3 bases, with 8 bases spanning the gap. CDR1 is MDHEN, CDR2 SYDVKM, per germline. The CDR3 consists of 14 residues. The chain's CDR3 is CASSLEGSGNTIYF. CDR3 sequence (DNA): TGTGCCAGCAGTTTAGAGGGCAGTGGAAACACCATATATTTT. Drawing the rest from reference TRBV28 and TRBJ1-3, the complete variable domain is DVKVTQSSRYLVKRTGEKVFLECVQDMDHENMFWYRQDPGLGLRLIYFSYDVKMKEKGDIPEGYSVSREKKERFSLILESASTNQTSMYLCASSLEGSGNTIYFGEGSWLTVV.

In this sample, this clone turned up once. The CDR3 DNA sequence: TGTGCCAGCAGTTTAGGAGGGACTAGCGGCTACTACGAGCAGTACTTC. This codes for CASSLGGTSGYYEQYF. The genes are TRBV28 and TRBJ2-7; 11 bases map to TRBD2. The germline V gene encodes CDR1 MDHEN and CDR2 SYDVKM. The V gene end was trimmed by 2 bases and the J gene end by 3 bases; junction bases not matched to a gene: 6. The CDR3 consists of 16 residues.

The chain joins TRBV28 to TRBJ1-1; maybe TRBD1 (5 bases). Germline CDR1 is MDHEN and CDR2 is SYDVKM. V lost 6 bases to trimming and J lost 10 bases, with 12 bases between them. This CDR3 contains 11 residues. The CDR3 loop reads CASSSGFSAFF. The CDR3 DNA is TGTGCCAGCAGCTCAGGGTTCTCAGCTTTCTTT.

The chain has TRBV28 and TRBJ2-3; 11 positions agree with TRBD2. The J segment lost 2 bases and the V segment lost 4 bases, leaving 8 bases of the junction unmatched. The CDR3 totals 17 residues. The germline gives CDR1 MDHEN, CDR2 SYDVKM. The CDR3 nucleotides read TGTGCCAGCAGTTCCGGGGGACTAGCGGCCCCCACAGATACGCAGTATTTT. This translates into CASSSGGLAAPTDTQYF. The full variable domain, its missing parts supplied by reference TRBV28 and TRBJ2-3, is DVKVTQSSRYLVKRTGEKVFLECVQDMDHENMFWYRQDPGLGLRLIYFSYDVKMKEKGDIPEGYSVSREKKERFSLILESASTNQTSMYLCASSSGGLAAPTDTQYFGPGTRLTVL.

This sequence joins TRBV7-3 and TRBJ1-5; D is unclear. Germline loops: CDR1 SGHTA, CDR2 FQGTGA. V was shortened by 5 bases and J by 0 bases, with 11 bases between the two germline ends. CDR3 length: 15 amino acids. The DNA of the CDR3 is TGTGCCAGCAGCCAAACCGGGGTTAGCAATCAGCCCCAGCATTTT. It is translated as CASSQTGVSNQPQHF.

The genes are TRBV28 and TRBJ1-5; 7 bases are shared with TRBD1. Germline values: CDR1 MDHEN, CDR2 SYDVKM. The CDR3 has 17 amino acids. J was trimmed by 6 bases and V by 4 bases; bases with no gene match: 15. The CDR3, as DNA: TGTGCCAGCAGTTGGGGGACAGTAAATCACCGGGCTCAGCCCCAGCATTTT. It specifies CASSWGTVNHRAQPQHF.

The chain employs TRBV6-6 and TRBJ2-1, with TRBD2 identical over 8 bases. J lost 11 bases, V lost 2 bases, and 5 bases had no gene match. Germline CDR1 reads MNHNY; CDR2 reads SVGAGI (reference sequence). The CDR3 has 13 residues. CDR3 loop: CASSYAGLEKQFF. CDR3 nucleotide sequence: TGTGCCAGCAGTTACGCGGGACTAGAGAAGCAGTTCTTC.

The chain combines TRBV30 with TRBJ2-2; tentative D call: TRBD2 (6 bases). Looked up from germline, CDR1 is GTSNPN and CDR2 is SVGIG (reference sequence). There are 14 residues in the CDR3. V was trimmed by 5 bases and J by 4 bases, leaving 14 bases between them. The CDR3 sequence: CAWGGTSITGELFF. CDR3 nucleotide sequence: TGTGCCTGGGGCGGGACTTCCATCACCGGGGAGCTGTTTTTT.

CDR3 sequence (DNA): TGTGCCAGTAGCACAGGGACTCAGCCCCAGCATTTT. Translation: CASSTGTQPQHF. The V and J genes are TRBV19 and TRBJ1-5; D may be TRBD1 (6 bases). The germline V and J ends were trimmed by 6 bases and 6 bases, with 9 bases remaining between them. The CDR3 loop spans 12 amino acids. Per the germline V gene, CDR1 is LNHDA and CDR2 is SQIVND (reference sequence). Together with reference TRBV19 and TRBJ1-5, the CDR3 gives the full variable domain: DGGITQSPKYLFRKEGQNVTLSCEQNLNHDAMYWYRQDPGQGLRLIYYSQIVNDFQKGDIAEGYSVSREKKESFPLTVTSAQKNPTAFYLCASSTGTQPQHFGDGTRLSIL.

The CDR3 DNA sequence: TGCGCCAGCCCTCCCACAGGGGACAAAAACATTCAGTACTTC. It is translated as CASPPTGDKNIQYF. This sequence joins TRBV23-1 and TRBJ2-4, with TRBD1 matching 7 bases. TRBV23-1 is designated an ORF whose function remains uncertain. This CDR3 region has 14 residues. V dropped 8 bases and J dropped 3; count of bases not matched to a gene: 7.

V is TRBV9 and J is TRBJ2-1; 10 nucleotides line up with TRBD2. The CDR3 has 17 amino acids. The germline V gene encodes CDR1 SGDLS and CDR2 YYNGEE. J lost 5 bases, V lost 4 bases, and 12 bases had no gene match. This CDR3 is CASSSRLAGGRNNEQFF. The CDR3 DNA reads as TGTGCCAGCAGCTCGCGACTAGCGGGTGGAAGGAACAATGAGCAGTTCTTC.

The chain has TRBV28 and TRBJ2-3; 9 nucleotides line up with TRBD2. Germline values: CDR1 MDHEN, CDR2 SYDVKM. V was pared by 1 base and J by 4 bases, with 12 bases of the junction left unmatched. The CDR3 is made up of 18 amino acids. The CDR3 coding sequence is TGTGCCAGCAGTTTATTGCACGAGGGCGGGGGGGACGCAGATACGCAGTATTTT. Translating it yields CASSLLHEGGGDADTQYF. Full variable domain (remainder filled in from reference TRBV28 and TRBJ2-3): DVKVTQSSRYLVKRTGEKVFLECVQDMDHENMFWYRQDPGLGLRLIYFSYDVKMKEKGDIPEGYSVSREKKERFSLILESASTNQTSMYLCASSLLHEGGGDADTQYFGPGTRLTVL.

This clone was counted a single time. J is TRBJ1-3 and V is TRBV4-1, with D tentatively TRBD1 (5 bases). This CDR3 spans 16 amino acids. The V and J ends lost 4 bases and 2 bases respectively, with 15 bases between them. Per the germline V gene, CDR1 is MGHRA and CDR2 is YSYEKL. The CDR3 region has the DNA TGCGCCAGCAGCCTTTACGGCAGGGTAGCTGGAAACACCATATATTTT. This codes for CASSLYGRVAGNTIYF.

The chain recombines TRBV9 with TRBJ2-2; tentative D call: TRBD2 (6 bases). The V end lost 3 bases, the J end lost 0 bases, and 9 bases lay between the germline ends. CDR1 and CDR2 from the germline V gene are SGDLS and YYNGEE. The CDR3 has 15 residues. The CDR3 nucleotides read TGTGCCAGCAGCGCCGGGACTGCGAACACCGGGGAGCTGTTTTTT. Protein product: CASSAGTANTGELFF.

V usage is TRBV10-3 and J usage is TRBJ2-7, with a weak D call TRBD1 (6 bases). The CDR3 has 14 residues. Germline V gene lookup returns CDR1 ENHRY and CDR2 SYGVKD. V was trimmed by 5 bases and J by 2 bases, leaving 13 bases between them. CDR3 DNA: TGTGCCATCAGTCGGCAGGGGAAGACCTACGAGCAGTACTTC. It is translated as CAISRQGKTYEQYF.